The following is a TCR beta chain sequence with its context. CDR3 length equals 15 residues. The germline CDR1 and CDR2 sequences are SGHVS and FQNEAQ. V gave up 1 base and J gave up 5 bases, with 15 bases separating them. This record comes from a study of response to subunit inactivated influenza vaccine. Using its own MiXCR run on the RT-PCR reads, TCRdb lists one record per CDR3 protein. The repertoire includes about 170,000 distinct CDR3 sequences, approximately 12% of them detected once, and approximately 30% sits in the top ten. The sample was also reused in another study, on T cells expressing NK-cell markers. From that study: As the method of synthesis, 5'RACE template switching with UMIs yielded TCR beta cDNA. According to the study, TCR beta repertoires originated from sorted CD3+CD56+NKG2C+, CD3+CD56+NKG2C- and CD3+CD56-NKG2C+ T cells. An anti-gamma-delta TCR antibody restricted sorting to alpha-beta TCR T cells in several experiments. Dominant NKG2C+ clonotype frequencies of 1.0-7.0% of CD8+ T cells were measured in over five donors.

This specimen was CD8+ T cells sorted from PBMCs, taken about 12 days after vaccination. The source of this sequence is a man aged 50-59 years who received an inactivated influenza vaccine. V is TRBV7-8 and J is TRBJ2-7; D may be TRBD1 (5 bases). The DNA for the CDR3 is TGTGCCAGCAGCTTAGTCGGCAGGGTAGCCCACGAGCAGTACTTC. Translated, it gives CASSLVGRVAHEQYF.